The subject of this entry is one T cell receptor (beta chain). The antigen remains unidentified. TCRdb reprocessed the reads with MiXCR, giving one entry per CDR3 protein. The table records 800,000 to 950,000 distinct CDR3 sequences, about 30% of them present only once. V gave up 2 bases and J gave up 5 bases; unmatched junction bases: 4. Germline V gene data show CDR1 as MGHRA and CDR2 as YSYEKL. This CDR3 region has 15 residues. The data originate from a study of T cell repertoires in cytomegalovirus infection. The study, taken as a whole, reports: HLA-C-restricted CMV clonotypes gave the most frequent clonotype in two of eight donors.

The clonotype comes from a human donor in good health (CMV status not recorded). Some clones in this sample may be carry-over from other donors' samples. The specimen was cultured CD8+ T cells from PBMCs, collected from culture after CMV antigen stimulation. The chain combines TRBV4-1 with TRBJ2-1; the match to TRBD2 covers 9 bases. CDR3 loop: CASSQSAGGDNEQFF. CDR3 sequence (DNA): TGCGCCAGCAGCCAATCTGCGGGGGGGGACAATGAGCAGTTCTTC.